This TCR beta chain derives from a study of cytomegalovirus exposure and HLA in healthy donors. General study points: Association of a missense DCLRE1C variant with TCR beta V- and J-gene trimming was reported in a later analysis. A later examination showed that TCR association rates differed by HLA locus, with DRB1 most and HLA-C fewest.

As for this clone: Its antigen is as yet unknown.

PCR involved 60 Vbeta and 13 Jbeta primers. TCRdb's table, derived via immunoSEQ multiplex PCR, lists solely in-frame clones and lacks some. The sample includes around 100,000 clones, 74% seen only once; the top ten take about 2.6%. Sequenced: PBMCs. This receptor was taken from a man aged 50-60 years in good health and CMV-seropositive.

The CDR3 here is CAWSVGTGHEKLFF. The CDR3 DNA reads as TGTGCCTGGAGTGTAGGGACAGGACACGAAAAACTGTTTTTT. The gene calls are TRBV30 and TRBJ1-4, with 8 positions matching TRBD1. The CDR3 runs 14 residues. In germline, CDR1 is GTSNPN, CDR2 SVGIG (reference sequence). The V segment lost 0 bases and the J segment 8 bases; nucleotides outside the gene matches: 5.